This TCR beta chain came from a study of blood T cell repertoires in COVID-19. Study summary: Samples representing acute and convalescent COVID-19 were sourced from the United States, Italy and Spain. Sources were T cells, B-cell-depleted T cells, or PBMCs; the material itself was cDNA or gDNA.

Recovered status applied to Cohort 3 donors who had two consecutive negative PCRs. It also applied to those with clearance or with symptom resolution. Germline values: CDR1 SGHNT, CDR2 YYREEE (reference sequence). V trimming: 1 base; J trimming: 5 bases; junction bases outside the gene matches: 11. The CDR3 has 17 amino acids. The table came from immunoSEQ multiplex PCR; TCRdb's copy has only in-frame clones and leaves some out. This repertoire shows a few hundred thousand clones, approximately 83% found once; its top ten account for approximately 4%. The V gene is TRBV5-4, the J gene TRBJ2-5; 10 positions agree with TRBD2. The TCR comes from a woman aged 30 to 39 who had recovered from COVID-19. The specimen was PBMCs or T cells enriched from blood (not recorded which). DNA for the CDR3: TGTGCCAGCAGCTTGACCGCTAGCGGGGGAATCTGGGAGACCCAGTACTTC. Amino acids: CASSLTASGGIWETQYF.